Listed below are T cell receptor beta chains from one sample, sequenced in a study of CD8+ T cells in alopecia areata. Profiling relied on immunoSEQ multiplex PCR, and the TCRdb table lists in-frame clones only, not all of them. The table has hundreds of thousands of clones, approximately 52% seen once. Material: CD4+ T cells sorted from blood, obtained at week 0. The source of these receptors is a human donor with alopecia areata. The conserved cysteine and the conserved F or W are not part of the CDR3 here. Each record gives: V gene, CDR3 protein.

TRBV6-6	ASRERTYEQY
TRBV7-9	ASSSRTGADYT
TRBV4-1	ASSPSGGRGAYEQY
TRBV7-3	ASSLGQGARYEQY
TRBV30	AWSVGRTDTQY
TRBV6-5	ASSYGVYQPQH
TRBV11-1	ASNPGQGATDTQY
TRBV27	ASSPLLDRASGGTEAF
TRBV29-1	SVGQGAIGNTIY
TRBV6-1	ASSETGVQPQH
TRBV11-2	ASSLEASGANVLT